This T cell receptor (beta chain) was recovered during a study of blood T cell repertoires in COVID-19. The wider study: The analysed material was cDNA or gDNA that came from T cells, B-cell-depleted T cells, or PBMCs.

In the original workflow: Estimates of nucleated cell counts were drawn from the amplification of reference gene primers. TCRdb's copy holds only in-frame clones and misses some; the assay was immunoSEQ multiplex PCR. V and J calls and clone size are copied from that table; D and trimming were computed from the DNA. The table lists 70,000 or so clones, roughly 72% of them singletons. Seattle enrolled patients during active infection and tracked them longitudinally. The V end lost 2 bases, the J end lost 4 bases, and 11 bases lay between the germline ends. The CDR3 loop spans 14 amino acids. Germline loops: CDR1 SGHDT, CDR2 YYEEEE.

The sample was peripheral blood. This receptor was obtained from a man aged 55 to 70 with COVID-19, enrolled during active disease. The chain carries TRBV5-6 and TRBJ2-3; D is perhaps TRBD2 (5 bases). CDR3 sequence: CASSFSASPDTQYF. The CDR3 DNA reads as TGTGCCAGCAGCTTTAGCGCGAGCCCAGATACGCAGTATTTT.